This note documents a single T cell receptor beta chain sequence. Its target is not known. The sample is drawn from a study of T cell responses to AZD1222 COVID-19 vaccine. Measured with immunoSEQ multiplex PCR; TCRdb has only the in-frame clones, and not every one. In the table there are some 150,000 clones, more than 70% of which are singletons. The germline CDR1 and CDR2 sequences are SGHRS and YFSETQ. CDR3 length: 14 amino acids. Trimming took 4 bases from V and 1 from J, leaving 11 bases between them. Overall study results and limits: Donor demographics were predominantly white British with a female majority; clonal diversity may be underestimated. Unmutated variant regions reportedly attract nearly half of all spike-specific TCRs. At 160-218 and 743-854, vaccine-associated CD4 TCRs were dominant, and they spanned spike.

Material: peripheral blood, obtained on day 0 of AZD1222 vaccination. The receptor was derived from an adult in good health. The rearrangement links TRBV5-1 to TRBJ1-1; D may be TRBD1 (5 bases). The CDR3: CASSTWGANTEAFF. The CDR3 DNA sequence: TGCGCCAGCAGCACCTGGGGCGCGAACACTGAAGCTTTCTTT. Looking up the rest from reference TRBV5-1 and TRBJ1-1 gives the full variable domain: KAGVTQTPRYLIKTRGQQVTLSCSPISGHRSVSWYQQTPGQGLQFLFEYFSETQRNKGNFPGRFSGRQFSNSRSEMNVSTLELGDSALYLCASSTWGANTEAFFGQGTRLTVV.